The T cell receptor beta chain described here comes from a study of response to subunit inactivated influenza vaccine. A single record per CDR3 protein comes from TCRdb applying MiXCR to the RT-PCR reads. The table records approximately 520,000 distinct CDR3 sequences, about 15% of them present only once. General study findings and limits: The authors suggested that every seasonal influenza vaccination recruits few new T cells.

Points on this clonotype: The target antigen is unknown.

There are 16 residues in the CDR3. V was shortened by 4 bases and J by 5 bases, with 18 bases between the two germline ends. CDR1 is LGHNA, CDR2 YSLEER, per germline. The source was CD4+ T cells sorted from PBMCs, collected about 23 months after vaccination. V gene TRBV4-3 combines with J gene TRBJ1-5; weak D call: TRBD1 (6 bases). This TCR was sampled from a man between 50 and 69 years old who received an inactivated influenza vaccine. The chain's CDR3 is CASSPHLGAGDQPQHF. DNA for the CDR3: TGCGCCAGCAGCCCCCATTTGGGGGCAGGGGATCAGCCCCAGCATTTT.